The 21 T cell receptor beta chains reported below all come from one sample, sequenced in a study of T cells in Graves' hyperthyroidism and ophthalmopathy. Amplification of TCR beta CDR3 regions was performed using RNA transcripts as template. RT-PCR in the first round (using the HTBI primer set) targeted the TCR CDR3. TCRdb re-derived calls from the multiplex PCR reads in MiXCR, one entry per CDR3 protein. In the table there are 540,000 or so distinct CDR3 sequences, more than 15% of which are singletons. The sequenced sample was blood. The receptors shown here come from a woman aged 25-40 years with Graves' hyperthyroidism.

At least ten counts were recorded for this clonotype. This chain links TRBV10-3 with TRBJ2-1, with D tentatively TRBD1 or TRBD2 (5 bases each). CDR3 length: 13 residues. The germline CDR1 and CDR2 sequences are ENHRY and SYGVKD. V was shortened by 4 bases and J by 7 bases, with 11 bases between the two germline ends. The CDR3 DNA is TGTGCCATCAGTGGGGGGATTGCGAATGAGCAGTTCTTC. Translated: CAISGGIANEQFF.

The chain has TRBV6-1 and TRBJ2-7, with D tentatively TRBD2 (5 bases). With the DNA end fitting TRBJ2-1 better, the J assignment may be wrong. CDR1 is MNHNS, CDR2 SASEGT, per germline. The CDR3 length is 13 residues. The CDR3 loop reads CASTEGSSYEQFF. In nucleotides, the CDR3 is TGTGCCAGCACTGAGGGCAGCTCCTACGAGCAGTTCTTC.

This clonotype was recorded a few times. The chain employs TRBV11-2 and TRBJ2-3; TRBD2 agrees at 16 bases. The CDR3 covers 20 residues. The junction had 9 bases not matched to a gene; V was cut back by 1 base and J by 2 bases. The germline CDR1 and CDR2 sequences are SGHAT and FQNNGV. The CDR3 DNA reads TGTGCCAGCAGCTTAGGGGGGACTAGCGGGAGGGCTTTCCCCACAGATACGCAGTATTTT. Protein product: CASSLGGTSGRAFPTDTQYF.

This clonotype turned up a few times. A junction boundary mismatches the germline segment, possibly from a read error. This chain connects TRBV20-1 to TRBJ2-1; unclear D gene. Germline CDR1 DFQATT, CDR2 SNEGSKA (reference sequence). This CDR3 comprises 13 residues. CDR3 DNA: TGCAGTGCTAGAAGTACTGGGTACACTGAGCAGTTCTTC. This sequence encodes CSARSTGYTEQFF.

This clonotype showed up just a few times. The chain links TRBV28 to TRBJ2-2; the D is unclear. This CDR3 spans 15 amino acids. Germline V lookup: CDR1 MDHEN, CDR2 SYDVKM. Trimming pared 7 bases from V and 10 bases from J, leaving 22 bases between. CDR3 residues: CASTPSTTRTAELFF. CDR3 sequence (DNA): TGTGCCAGCACCCCCAGTACTACTCGTACTGCGGAGCTGTTTTTT.

The chain uses TRBV20-1 and TRBJ2-1, with 9 bases aligning to TRBD1. V shed 6 bases and J 7 bases; nucleotides not matched to a gene: 10. This CDR3 spans 14 amino acids. Per germline, CDR1 DFQATT and CDR2 SNEGSKA (reference sequence). The CDR3 spells CSATSGTGINEQFF. The CDR3 coding sequence is TGCAGTGCAACTTCCGGGACAGGGATAAATGAGCAGTTCTTC.

On this clonotype itself: A much larger clone sits a single nucleotide away, making a read error possible. This sequence joins TRBV5-1 and TRBJ1-1; D perhaps matches TRBD1 (5 bases). In germline, CDR1 is SGHRS, CDR2 YFSETQ. The V end lost 0 bases, the J end lost 1 base, and 10 bases lay between the germline ends. The CDR3 is 15 amino acids. The CDR3 loop is CASSLGGRWNTEAFF. The CDR3, as DNA: TGCGCCAGCAGCTTGGGGGGACGGTGGAACACTGAAGCTTTCTTT.

This clonotype showed up many times. The CDR3 loop is CASSPQGPYFEQFF. In nucleotides, the CDR3 is TGTGCCAGCAGCCCACAAGGACCGTACTTTGAGCAGTTCTTC. The chain has TRBV3-1 and TRBJ2-1; D is ambiguous. Trimming took 4 bases from V and 9 from J, leaving 16 bases between them. The germline CDR1 and CDR2 sequences are LGHDT and YNNKEL (reference sequence). The CDR3 sequence is 14 residues long.

Many counts were recorded for this clonotype. The rearrangement joins TRBV15 to TRBJ2-7; D is undetermined. This CDR3 is 16 amino acids long. V lost 0 bases to trimming and J lost 5 bases, with 17 bases between them. Germline-derived CDR1 and CDR2 are LNHNV and YYDKDF (reference sequence). DNA for the CDR3: TGTGCCACCAGCAGAGAAAGGAGCATCACAGAGCACGAGCAGTACTTC. It translates to CATSRERSITEHEQYF.

This clonotype was counted a few times. The chain has TRBV6-1 and TRBJ2-2, with D uncertain. The length of the CDR3 is 13 residues. Germline CDR1 and CDR2: MNHNS and SASEGT. Trimming cost V 6 bases and J 7 bases, with 12 bases left between them. CDR3 in amino acids: CASREREVGELFF. The CDR3 coding sequence is TGTGCCAGCAGGGAGCGAGAGGTCGGGGAGCTGTTTTTT.

Ten or more counts support this clonotype. The V call is TRBV6-2 or TRBV6-3, the J call TRBJ2-1; 10 bases map to TRBD2. There are 14 residues in the CDR3. CDR1 is MNHEY, CDR2 SVGEGT, per germline. Germline trimming cut 6 bases from V and 4 bases from J; bases unmatched to any gene: 3. The CDR3 sequence is CASRGLAVYNEQFF. Written as DNA, the CDR3 is TGTGCCAGCAGAGGACTAGCGGTTTACAATGAGCAGTTCTTC.

This clonotype has a handful of counts. The gene calls are TRBV18 and TRBJ2-3, with a weak D call TRBD1 (5 bases). Trimming cost V 3 bases and J 3 bases, with 13 bases left between them. The germline V gene encodes CDR1 KGHSH and CDR2 LQKENI. The CDR3 totals 15 residues. The DNA for the CDR3 is TGTGCCAGCTCACCGGTTTCGACAGCTACAGATACGCAGTATTTT. Residues: CASSPVSTATDTQYF.

Comment on this clonotype: A much larger clone sits a single nucleotide away, making a read error possible. The rearrangement joins TRBV18 to TRBJ2-7; D may be TRBD2 (6 bases). The germline V gene encodes CDR1 KGHSH and CDR2 LQKENI. Trimming cost V 3 bases and J 7 bases, with 13 bases left between them. The CDR3 runs 13 residues. The CDR3 protein is CASSPGLLDEQYF. The DNA for the CDR3 is TGTGCCAGCTCACCGGGACTTCTGGATGAGCAGTACTTC.

The sample holds many counts of this clonotype. The chain is built from TRBV6-5 and TRBJ2-3; D call uncertain. The CDR3 totals 14 residues. Trimming stripped 0 bases from V and 0 bases from J, with 4 bases between. Germline loops: CDR1 MNHEY, CDR2 SVGAGI. CDR3 coding DNA: TGTGCCAGCAGTTACTCACCGAGCACAGATACGCAGTATTTT. Its translation: CASSYSPSTDTQYF.

This clonotype was observed at least ten times. This chain connects TRBV20-1 to TRBJ1-4; 9 bases agree with TRBD1. V gave up 0 bases and J gave up 8 bases; unmatched junction bases: 10. CDR1 DFQATT and CDR2 SNEGSKA come from the germline V gene (reference sequence). The CDR3 consists of 16 residues. The CDR3 region is CSARDVTGGVGEKLFF. The CDR3 bases are TGCAGTGCTAGAGATGTGACAGGGGGTGTGGGGGAAAAACTGTTTTTT.

This clonotype came up many times. The chain joins TRBV20-1 to TRBJ1-1, with TRBD1 matching 8 bases. The CDR3 is made up of 15 amino acids. CDR1 DFQATT and CDR2 SNEGSKA come from the germline V gene (reference sequence). J lost 5 bases, V lost 2 bases, and 10 bases had no gene match. The CDR3 sequence: CSARLLDRAGTEAFF. The CDR3 DNA reads TGCAGTGCTAGACTGTTGGACAGGGCTGGGACTGAAGCTTTCTTT.

The chain links TRBV6-4 to TRBJ1-2, with unresolved D. The CDR3 sequence is 14 residues long. Germline CDR1 MRHNA, CDR2 SNTAGT. The V and J ends lost 4 bases and 4 bases respectively, with 13 bases between them. Here the CDR3 DNA reads TGTGCCAGCAGTGTCGGTCCAGAGACCTATGGCTACACCTTC. Translation gives CASSVGPETYGYTF.

The chain joins TRBV4-3 to TRBJ2-2, with D perhaps being TRBD1 or TRBD2 (5 bases each). Trimming took 0 bases from V and 7 from J, leaving 18 bases between them. This CDR3 is built from 17 residues. Germline-derived CDR1 and CDR2 are LGHNA and YSLEER. This CDR3 reads CASSQDVGPPSGGELFF. The CDR3 bases are TGCGCCAGCAGCCAAGATGTGGGACCCCCATCTGGCGGGGAGCTGTTTTTT.

This clonotype was observed a handful of times. The chain uses TRBV2 and TRBJ2-1, with a tentative D call TRBD2 (7 bases). V gave up 0 bases and J gave up 2 bases, with 11 bases separating them. The CDR3 is 16 amino acids. Germline CDR1 and CDR2: SNHLY and FYNNEI. The DNA of the CDR3 is TGTGCCAGCAGTGAAGCAGGGGGGGCCCCCTACAATGAGCAGTTCTTC. Translation: CASSEAGGAPYNEQFF.

The chain uses TRBV20-1 and TRBJ2-7, with 7 bases identical to TRBD1. Germline assignment: CDR1 DFQATT and CDR2 SNEGSKA (reference sequence). With V trimmed by 6 bases and J by 3 bases, 8 bases remained unmatched. The CDR3 is 13 amino acids. In nucleotides, the CDR3 is TGCAGTGCCCTACCGGGACAGATCTACGAGCAGTACTTC. Its translation: CSALPGQIYEQYF.

The sample holds many counts of this clonotype. The chain links TRBV11-2 to TRBJ1-3; D is unresolved. The V end lost 3 bases, the J end lost 3 bases, and 15 bases lay between the germline ends. The CDR3 runs 16 residues. Germline V CDR1 and CDR2: SGHAT, FQNNGV. This CDR3 reads CASSFGLNPGGNTIYF. For the CDR3, the DNA is TGTGCCAGCAGCTTTGGATTGAACCCAGGTGGAAACACCATATATTTT.